This TCR beta chain appears in the sequencing data of a study of siplizumab effects on memory and regulatory T cells. Here immunoSEQ multiplex PCR was the method, and the copy in TCRdb shows in-frame clones only, minus some. The sample lists 70,000 to 100,000 clones, 80% to 95% seen once, with approximately 7.1% in the top ten. Whole-study findings and limits: It seemed that naive T cells were more diverse than memory cells and were major contributors to the alloresponse. No assignable naive or memory phenotype existed for roughly 75-96% of proliferating CD4+ or CD8+ clones.

With regard to this clone: Its antigen is undetermined.

The CDR3 consists of 16 residues. Germline values: CDR1 SGHVS, CDR2 FQNEAQ. The junction had 8 bases not matched to a gene; V was cut back by 4 bases and J by 7 bases. Input material: CD8+ T cells sorted from blood. The chain carries TRBV7-8 and TRBJ2-1, with TRBD2 identical over 12 bases. The origin of this receptor is a human donor in good health. In DNA form, the CDR3 reads TGTGCCAGCAGCTCCTCGCCCGGACTAGCGGGAAATGAGCAGTTCTTC. This codes for CASSSSPGLAGNEQFF.